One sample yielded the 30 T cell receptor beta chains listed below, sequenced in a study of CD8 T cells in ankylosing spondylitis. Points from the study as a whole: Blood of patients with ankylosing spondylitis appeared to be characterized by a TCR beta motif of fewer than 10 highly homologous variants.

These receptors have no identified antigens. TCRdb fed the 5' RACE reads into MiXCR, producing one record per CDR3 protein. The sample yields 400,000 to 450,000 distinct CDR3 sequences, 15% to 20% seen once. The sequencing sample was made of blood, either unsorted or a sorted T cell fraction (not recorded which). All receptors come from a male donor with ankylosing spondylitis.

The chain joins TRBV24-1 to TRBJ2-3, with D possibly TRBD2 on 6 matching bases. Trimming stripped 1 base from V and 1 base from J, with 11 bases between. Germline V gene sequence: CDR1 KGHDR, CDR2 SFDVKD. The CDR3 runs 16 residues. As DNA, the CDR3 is TGTGCCACCAGTGATTTCGGGGGAGTGGGCACAGATACGCAGTATTTT. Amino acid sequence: CATSDFGGVGTDTQYF.

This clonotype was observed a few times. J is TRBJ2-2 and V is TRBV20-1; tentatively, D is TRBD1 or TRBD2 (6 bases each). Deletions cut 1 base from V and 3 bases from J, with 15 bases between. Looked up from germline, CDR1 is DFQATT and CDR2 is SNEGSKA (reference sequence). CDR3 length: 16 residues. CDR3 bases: TGCAGTGCTAGAGGTCGACGGAGGGGGGACACCGGGGAGCTGTTTTTT. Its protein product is CSARGRRRGDTGELFF.

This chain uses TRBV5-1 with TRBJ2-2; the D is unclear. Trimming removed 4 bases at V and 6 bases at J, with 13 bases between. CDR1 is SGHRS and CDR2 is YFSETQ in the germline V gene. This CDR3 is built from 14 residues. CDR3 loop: CASSLGTHAGELFF. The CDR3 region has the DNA TGCGCCAGCAGCCTGGGAACCCACGCCGGGGAGCTGTTTTTT.

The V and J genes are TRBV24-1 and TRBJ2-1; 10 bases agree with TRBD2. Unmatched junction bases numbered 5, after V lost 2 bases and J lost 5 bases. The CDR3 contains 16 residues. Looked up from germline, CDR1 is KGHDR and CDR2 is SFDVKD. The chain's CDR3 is CATSDSLAGNNNEQFF. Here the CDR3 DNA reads TGTGCCACCAGTGATTCACTAGCGGGAAATAACAATGAGCAGTTCTTC.

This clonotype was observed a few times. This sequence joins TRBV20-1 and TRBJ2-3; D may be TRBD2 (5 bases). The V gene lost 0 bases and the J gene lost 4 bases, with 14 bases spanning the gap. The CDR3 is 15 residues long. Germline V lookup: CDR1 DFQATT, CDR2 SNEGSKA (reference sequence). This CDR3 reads CSARDSMWGADTQYF. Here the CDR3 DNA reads TGCAGTGCTAGAGATAGCATGTGGGGAGCAGATACGCAGTATTTT.

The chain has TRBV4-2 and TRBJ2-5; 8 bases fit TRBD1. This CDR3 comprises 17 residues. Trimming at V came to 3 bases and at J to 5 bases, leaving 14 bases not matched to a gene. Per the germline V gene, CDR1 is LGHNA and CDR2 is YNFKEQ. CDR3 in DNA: TGTGCCAGCAGCCAGCCAGGGACAGGCGATTTTTCGGAGACCCAGTACTTC. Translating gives CASSQPGTGDFSETQYF.

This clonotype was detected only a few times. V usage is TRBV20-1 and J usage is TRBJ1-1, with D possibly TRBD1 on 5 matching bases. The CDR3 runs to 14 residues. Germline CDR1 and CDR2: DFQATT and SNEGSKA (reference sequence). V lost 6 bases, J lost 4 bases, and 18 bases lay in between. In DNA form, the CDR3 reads TGCAGTGCCCGAGACAGCGGGGGGGGCACTGAAGCTTTCTTT. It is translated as CSARDSGGGTEAFF.

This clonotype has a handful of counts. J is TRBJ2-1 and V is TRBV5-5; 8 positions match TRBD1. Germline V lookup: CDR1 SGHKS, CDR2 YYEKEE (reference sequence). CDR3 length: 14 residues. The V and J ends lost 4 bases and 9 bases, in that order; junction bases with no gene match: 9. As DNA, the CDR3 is TGTGCCAGCAGCACAGGGGGACCAGTGGGTGAGCAGTTCTTC. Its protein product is CASSTGGPVGEQFF.

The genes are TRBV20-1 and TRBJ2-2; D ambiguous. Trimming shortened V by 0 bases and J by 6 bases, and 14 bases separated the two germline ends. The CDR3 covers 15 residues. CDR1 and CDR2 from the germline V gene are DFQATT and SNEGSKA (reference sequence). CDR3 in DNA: TGCAGTGCTAGAGATCCCTGGTACCCCTCCGGGGAGCTGTTTTTT. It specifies CSARDPWYPSGELFF.

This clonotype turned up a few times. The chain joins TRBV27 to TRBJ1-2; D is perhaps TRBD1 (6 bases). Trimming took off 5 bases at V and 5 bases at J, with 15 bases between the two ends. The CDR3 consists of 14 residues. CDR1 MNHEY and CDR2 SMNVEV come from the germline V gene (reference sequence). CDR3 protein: CASSNTGTHYGYTF. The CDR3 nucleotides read TGTGCCAGCAGTAACACCGGGACACATTATGGCTACACCTTC.

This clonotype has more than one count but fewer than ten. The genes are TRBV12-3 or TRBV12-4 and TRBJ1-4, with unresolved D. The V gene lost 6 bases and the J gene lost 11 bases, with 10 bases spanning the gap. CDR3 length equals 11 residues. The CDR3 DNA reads TGTGCCAGCAGCGAGATGGGGAAACTGTTTTTT. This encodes CASSEMGKLFF.

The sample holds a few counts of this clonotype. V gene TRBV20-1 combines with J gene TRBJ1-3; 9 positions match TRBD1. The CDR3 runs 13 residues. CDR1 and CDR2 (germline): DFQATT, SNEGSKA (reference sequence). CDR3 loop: CGGQGASGNTIYF. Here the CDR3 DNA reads TGCGGGGGACAGGGAGCCTCTGGAAACACCATATATTTT.

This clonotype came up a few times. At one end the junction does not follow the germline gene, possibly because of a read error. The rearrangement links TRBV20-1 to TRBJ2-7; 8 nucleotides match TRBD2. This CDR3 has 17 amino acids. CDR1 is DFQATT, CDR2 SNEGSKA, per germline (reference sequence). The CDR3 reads CCARVYGRGTSSYEQYF. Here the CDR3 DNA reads TGCTGTGCTAGAGTATATGGGCGGGGGACTAGCTCCTACGAGCAGTACTTC.

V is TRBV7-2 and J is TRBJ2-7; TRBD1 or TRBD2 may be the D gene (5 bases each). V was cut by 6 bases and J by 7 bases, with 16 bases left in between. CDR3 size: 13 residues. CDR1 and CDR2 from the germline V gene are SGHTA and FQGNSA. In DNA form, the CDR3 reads TGTGCCAGCAGTTGGGGGTTTACGGGAGAGCAGTACTTC. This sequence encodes CASSWGFTGEQYF.

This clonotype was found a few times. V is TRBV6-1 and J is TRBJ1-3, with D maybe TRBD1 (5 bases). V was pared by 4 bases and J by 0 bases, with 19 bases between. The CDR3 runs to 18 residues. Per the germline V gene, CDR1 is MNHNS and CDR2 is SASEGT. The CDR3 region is CASSAKGEQANSGNTIYF. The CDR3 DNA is TGTGCCAGCAGTGCTAAAGGCGAACAGGCAAACTCTGGAAACACCATATATTTT.

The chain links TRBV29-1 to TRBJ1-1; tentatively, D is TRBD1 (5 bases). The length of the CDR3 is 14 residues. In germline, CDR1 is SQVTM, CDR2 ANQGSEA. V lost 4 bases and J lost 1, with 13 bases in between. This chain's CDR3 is CSVVGETENTEAFF. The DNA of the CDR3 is TGCAGCGTTGTGGGGGAAACAGAGAACACTGAAGCTTTCTTT.

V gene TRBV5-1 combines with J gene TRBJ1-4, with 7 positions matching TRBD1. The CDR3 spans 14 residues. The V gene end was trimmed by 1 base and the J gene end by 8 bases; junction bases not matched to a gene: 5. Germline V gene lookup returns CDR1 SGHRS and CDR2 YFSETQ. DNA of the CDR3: TGCGCCAGCAGCTTGAAGGGGGCAAACGAAAAACTGTTTTTT. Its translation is CASSLKGANEKLFF.

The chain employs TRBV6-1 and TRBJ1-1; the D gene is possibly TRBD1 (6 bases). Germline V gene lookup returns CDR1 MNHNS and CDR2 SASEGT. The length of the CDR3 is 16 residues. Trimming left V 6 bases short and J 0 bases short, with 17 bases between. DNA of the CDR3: TGTGCCAGCAGACAGGGCCCACATTCTATGAACACTGAAGCTTTCTTT. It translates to CASRQGPHSMNTEAFF.

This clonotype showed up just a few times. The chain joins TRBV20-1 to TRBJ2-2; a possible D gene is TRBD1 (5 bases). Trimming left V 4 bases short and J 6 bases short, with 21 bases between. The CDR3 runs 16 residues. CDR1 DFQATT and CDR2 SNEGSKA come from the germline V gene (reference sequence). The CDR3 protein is CSATGQRSNNAGELFF. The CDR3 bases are TGCAGTGCTACCGGACAAAGGAGCAATAACGCCGGGGAGCTGTTTTTT.

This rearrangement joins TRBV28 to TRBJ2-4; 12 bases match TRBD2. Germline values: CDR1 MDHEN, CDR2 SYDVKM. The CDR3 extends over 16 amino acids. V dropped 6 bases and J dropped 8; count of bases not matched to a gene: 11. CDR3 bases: TGTGCCAGCAGCCCCCTAGCGGGAGGGGGGCGGGACATTCAGTACTTC. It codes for CASSPLAGGGRDIQYF.

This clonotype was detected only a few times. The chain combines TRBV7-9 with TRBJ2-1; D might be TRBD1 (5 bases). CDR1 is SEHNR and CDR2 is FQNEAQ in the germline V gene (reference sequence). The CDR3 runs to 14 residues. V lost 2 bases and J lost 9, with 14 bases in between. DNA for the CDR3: TGTGCCAGCAGCTTAACATGGCAGGGCTTTGAGCAGTTCTTC. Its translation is CASSLTWQGFEQFF.

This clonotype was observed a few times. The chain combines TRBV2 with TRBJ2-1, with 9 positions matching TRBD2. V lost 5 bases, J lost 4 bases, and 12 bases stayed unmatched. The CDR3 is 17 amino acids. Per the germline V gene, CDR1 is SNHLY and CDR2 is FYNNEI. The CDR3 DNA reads TGTGCCAGCAGTCCCCGACGTTTAGCGGGGGAATACAATGAGCAGTTCTTC. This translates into CASSPRRLAGEYNEQFF. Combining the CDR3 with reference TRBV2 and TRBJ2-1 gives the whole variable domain EPEVTQTPSHQVTQMGQEVILRCVPISNHLYFYWYRQILGQKVEFLVSFYNNEISEKSEIFDDQFSVERPDGSNFTLKIRSTKLEDSAMYFCASSPRRLAGEYNEQFFGPGTRLTVL.

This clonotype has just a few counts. The CDR3 DNA is TGTGCTAGCGCACCTCAGACAGGGGACGAGCAGTACTTC. It yields the protein CASAPQTGDEQYF. The chain links TRBV7-7 to TRBJ2-7, with 8 nucleotides matching TRBD1. The CDR3 runs 13 residues. From germline, CDR1 is SSHAT and CDR2 FNYEAQ (reference sequence).

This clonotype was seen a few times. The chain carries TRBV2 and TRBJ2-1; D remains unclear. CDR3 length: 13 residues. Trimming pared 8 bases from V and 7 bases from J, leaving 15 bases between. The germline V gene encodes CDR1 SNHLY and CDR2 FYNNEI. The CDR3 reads CASSVWRANEQFF. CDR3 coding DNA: TGTGCCAGCTCGGTGTGGCGTGCGAATGAGCAGTTCTTC.

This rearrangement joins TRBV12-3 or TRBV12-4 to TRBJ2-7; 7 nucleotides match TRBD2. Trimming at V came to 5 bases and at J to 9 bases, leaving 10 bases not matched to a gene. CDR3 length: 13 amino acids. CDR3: CASSPLGRESQYF. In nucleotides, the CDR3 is TGTGCCAGCAGTCCCCTGGGGCGGGAGTCGCAGTACTTC.

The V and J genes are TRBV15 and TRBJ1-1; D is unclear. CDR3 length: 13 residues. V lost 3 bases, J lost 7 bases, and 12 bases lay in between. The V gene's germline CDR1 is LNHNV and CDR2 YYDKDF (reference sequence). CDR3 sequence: CATSRQEASEAFF. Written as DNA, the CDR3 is TGTGCCACCAGCAGGCAGGAGGCTAGTGAAGCTTTCTTT.

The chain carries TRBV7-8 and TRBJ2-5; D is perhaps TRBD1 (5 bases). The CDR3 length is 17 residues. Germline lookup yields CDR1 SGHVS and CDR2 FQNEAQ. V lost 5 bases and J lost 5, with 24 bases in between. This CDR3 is CASSLHLQASPRETQYF. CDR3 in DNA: TGTGCCAGCAGCCTCCATTTACAGGCGAGTCCCAGGGAGACCCAGTACTTC.

The CDR3 protein is CSAQLGDTQYF. The CDR3 nucleotides read TGCAGTGCGCAGTTAGGAGATACGCAGTATTTT. The rearrangement joins TRBV20-1 to TRBJ2-3; D is ambiguous. Germline values: CDR1 DFQATT, CDR2 SNEGSKA (reference sequence). CDR3 length: 11 amino acids. Trimming left V 6 bases short and J 5 bases short, with 9 bases between.

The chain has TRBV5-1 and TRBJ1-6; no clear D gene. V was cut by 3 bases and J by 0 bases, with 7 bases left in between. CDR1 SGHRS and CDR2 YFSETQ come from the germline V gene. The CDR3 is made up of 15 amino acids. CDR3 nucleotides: TGCGCCAGCAGCTCCTCAAGCTCCTATAATTCACCCCTCCACTTT. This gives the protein CASSSSSSYNSPLHF. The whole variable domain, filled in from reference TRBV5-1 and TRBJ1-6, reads KAGVTQTPRYLIKTRGQQVTLSCSPISGHRSVSWYQQTPGQGLQFLFEYFSETQRNKGNFPGRFSGRQFSNSRSEMNVSTLELGDSALYLCASSSSSSYNSPLHFGNGTRLTVT.

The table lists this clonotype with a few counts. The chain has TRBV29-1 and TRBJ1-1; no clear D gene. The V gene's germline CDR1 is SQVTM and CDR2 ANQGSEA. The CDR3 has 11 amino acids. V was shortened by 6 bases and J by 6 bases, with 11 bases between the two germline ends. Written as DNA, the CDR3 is TGCAGCGTGAACCCCGGGGCTGAAGCTTTCTTT. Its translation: CSVNPGAEAFF. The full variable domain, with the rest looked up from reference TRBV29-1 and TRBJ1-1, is SAVISQKPSRDICQRGTSLTIQCQVDSQVTMMFWYRQQPGQSLTLIATANQGSEATYESGFVIDKFPISRPNLTFSTLTVSNMSPEDSSIYLCSVNPGAEAFFGQGTRLTVV.